Below, 13 T cell receptor beta chains from the same sample are listed, as sequenced in a study of cytomegalovirus exposure and HLA in healthy donors. 60 Vbeta and 13 Jbeta primers were used in PCR. TCRdb's table, derived via immunoSEQ multiplex PCR, lists solely in-frame clones and lacks some. Of about 150,000 clones in the sample, more than 80% are singletons; the top ten hold 2% to 3%. Specimen: PBMCs. The source of these receptors is a male donor in good health and CMV-seronegative.

Turning to this clone: Other DNA sequences in the sample encode the same CDR3. V and J are TRBV9 and TRBJ1-2; tentative D call: TRBD1 (5 bases). CDR1 and CDR2 from the germline V gene are SGDLS and YYNGEE. Deletions cut 4 bases from V and 8 bases from J, with 15 bases between. There are 13 residues in the CDR3. In DNA form, the CDR3 reads TGTGCCAGCAGCAAGACAACCCAGGGCGGCTACACCTTC. As protein: CASSKTTQGGYTF.

The rearrangement joins TRBV7-9 to TRBJ2-5; 12 nucleotides line up with TRBD2. The CDR3 has 18 amino acids. Germline V gives CDR1 SEHNR, CDR2 FQNEAQ (reference sequence). J was trimmed by 2 bases and V by 2 bases; bases with no gene match: 9. CDR3 bases: TGTGCCAGCAGCTTACGGGCTAGCGGGAGGGCTAGGCAAGAGACCCAGTACTTC. Amino acids: CASSLRASGRARQETQYF. The full variable domain, its missing parts supplied by reference TRBV7-9 and TRBJ2-5, is DTGVSQNPRHKITKRGQNVTFRCDPISEHNRLYWYRQTLGQGPEFLTYFQNEAQLEKSRLLSDRFSAERPKGSFSTLEIQRTEQGDSAMYLCASSLRASGRARQETQYFGPGTRLLVL.

The J gene is TRBJ2-3, the V gene TRBV27, with D maybe TRBD1 (6 bases). The germline V and J ends were trimmed by 5 bases and 4 bases, with 19 bases remaining between them. This CDR3 contains 16 residues. CDR1 is MNHEY and CDR2 is SMNVEV in the germline V gene (reference sequence). DNA for the CDR3: TGTGCCAGCAGTCTCCGGACCCTGGGGGCGGCAGATACGCAGTATTTT. It specifies CASSLRTLGAADTQYF.

The rearrangement links TRBV7-2 to TRBJ2-1, with a possible D match to TRBD2 (5 bases). Trimming shortened V by 3 bases and J by 5 bases, and 14 bases separated the two germline ends. The CDR3 is 15 residues long. Germline V CDR1 and CDR2: SGHTA, FQGNSA. The CDR3: CASSFRPDSNNEQFF. DNA of the CDR3: TGTGCCAGCAGCTTCCGGCCGGACTCAAACAATGAGCAGTTCTTC.

For this clone: At one of its ends the junction is not consistent with the germline gene, which may arise from a read error. The chain uses TRBV11-2 and TRBJ2-7, with 7 nucleotides matching TRBD1. The CDR3 runs 13 residues. Germline lookup yields CDR1 SGHAT and CDR2 FQNNGV. CDR3 residues: CASSKGGSDEQYF. CDR3 nucleotide sequence: TGTGCCAGCAGCAAAGGGGGCTCCGACGAGCAGTACTTC.

This clone was recorded once. This rearrangement joins TRBV28 to TRBJ1-1; 12 bases fit TRBD1. V lost 3 bases to trimming and J lost 6 bases; unmatched junction nucleotides: 14. This CDR3 spans 18 amino acids. Germline assignment: CDR1 MDHEN and CDR2 SYDVKM. CDR3 amino acids: CASSFPGGTGGGRSEAFF. The CDR3 coding sequence is TGTGCCAGCAGTTTCCCGGGGGGGACAGGGGGCGGGAGGTCTGAAGCTTTCTTT.

The rearrangement links TRBV5-1 to TRBJ2-1; possible D gene TRBD1, 6 bases. The CDR3 is 13 amino acids. Trimming cost V 1 base and J 7 bases, with 9 bases left between them. Germline values: CDR1 SGHRS, CDR2 YFSETQ. The CDR3 DNA sequence: TGCGCCAGCAGCTTGTCCCAGGGGAATGAGCAGTTCTTC. This translates into CASSLSQGNEQFF. Based on the CDR3 plus reference TRBV5-1 and TRBJ2-1, the full variable domain is KAGVTQTPRYLIKTRGQQVTLSCSPISGHRSVSWYQQTPGQGLQFLFEYFSETQRNKGNFPGRFSGRQFSNSRSEMNVSTLELGDSALYLCASSLSQGNEQFFGPGTRLTVL.

The J gene is TRBJ1-3, the V gene TRBV5-5; the D is unclear. The length of the CDR3 is 15 residues. Per the germline V gene, CDR1 is SGHKS and CDR2 is YYEKEE (reference sequence). V lost 1 base and J lost 0, with 8 bases in between. In DNA form, the CDR3 reads TGTGCCAGCAGCTTGAAACACAACTCTGGAAACACCATATATTTT. This codes for CASSLKHNSGNTIYF.

The rearrangement joins TRBV9 to TRBJ2-1, with TRBD2 as a possible D gene (7 bases). The V end was cut by 2 bases, the J end by 2 bases, with 11 bases between. The CDR3 covers 15 residues. CDR1 is SGDLS and CDR2 is YYNGEE in the germline V gene. The CDR3 reads CASSVRGDTYNEQFF. The CDR3 coding sequence is TGTGCCAGCAGCGTCCGGGGGGACACCTACAATGAGCAGTTCTTC.

The V call is TRBV4-3, the J call TRBJ1-1; D may be TRBD1 (6 bases). V was clipped by 1 base and J by 6 bases, with 15 bases between them. The CDR3 runs 15 residues. Per the germline V gene, CDR1 is LGHNA and CDR2 is YSLEER. The CDR3 is CASSQVLLGGSEAFF. The CDR3 DNA sequence: TGCGCCAGCAGCCAAGTTCTATTAGGGGGATCTGAAGCTTTCTTT.

This clone was detected many times. The chain carries TRBV6-4 and TRBJ2-2; TRBD2 matches at 9 bases. CDR1 is MRHNA, CDR2 SNTAGT, per germline. The CDR3 length is 15 residues. With V trimmed by 3 bases and J by 1 base, 0 bases remained unmatched. The CDR3 protein is CASSETSGNTGELFF. The DNA of the CDR3 is TGTGCCAGCAGTGAGACTAGCGGGAACACCGGGGAGCTGTTTTTT.

In this sample, this clone turned up a few times. Other DNA sequences of this sample code for an identical CDR3. The J gene is TRBJ1-5, the V gene TRBV7-2, with a tentative D call TRBD1 (6 bases). The germline V gene has CDR1 SGHTA and CDR2 FQGNSA. V was clipped by 4 bases and J by 6 bases, with 13 bases between them. The CDR3 loop spans 14 amino acids. CDR3 residues: CASSSGQPGQPQHF. In DNA, the CDR3 is TGTGCCAGCAGCTCGGGACAACCGGGTCAGCCCCAGCATTTT.

In this sample, this clone turned up a few times. The chain combines TRBV4-3 with TRBJ1-4, with D possibly matching TRBD1 (5 bases). Trimming took off 4 bases at V and 7 bases at J, with 16 bases between the two ends. The germline V gene has CDR1 LGHNA and CDR2 YSLEER. The CDR3 is made up of 15 amino acids. The chain's CDR3 is CASSRFGQGGEKLFF. The CDR3 bases are TGCGCCAGCAGCCGATTTGGGCAGGGTGGTGAAAAACTGTTTTTT.